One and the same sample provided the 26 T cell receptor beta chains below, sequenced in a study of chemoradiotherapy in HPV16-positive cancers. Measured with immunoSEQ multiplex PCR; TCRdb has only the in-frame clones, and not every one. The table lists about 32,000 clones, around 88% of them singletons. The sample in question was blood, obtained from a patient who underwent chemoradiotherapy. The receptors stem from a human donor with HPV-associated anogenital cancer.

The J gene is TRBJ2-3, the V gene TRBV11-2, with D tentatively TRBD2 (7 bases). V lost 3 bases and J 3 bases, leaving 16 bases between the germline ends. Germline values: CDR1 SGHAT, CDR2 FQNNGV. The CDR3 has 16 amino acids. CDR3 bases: TGTGCCAGCAGCTTTCTAGGCGGGGGCCAGACAGATACGCAGTATTTT. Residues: CASSFLGGGQTDTQYF.

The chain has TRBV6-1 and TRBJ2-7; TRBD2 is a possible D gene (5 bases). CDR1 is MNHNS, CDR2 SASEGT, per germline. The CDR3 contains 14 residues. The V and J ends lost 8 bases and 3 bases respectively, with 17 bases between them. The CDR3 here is CASDVAGLGYEQYF. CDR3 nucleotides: TGTGCCAGCGATGTCGCGGGCTTGGGCTACGAGCAGTACTTC.

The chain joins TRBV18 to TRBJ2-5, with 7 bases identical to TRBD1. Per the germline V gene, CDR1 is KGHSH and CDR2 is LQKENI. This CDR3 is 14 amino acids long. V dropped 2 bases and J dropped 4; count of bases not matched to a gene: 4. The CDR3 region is CASSPYSGGETQYF. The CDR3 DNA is TGTGCCAGCTCACCATATTCAGGGGGAGAGACCCAGTACTTC. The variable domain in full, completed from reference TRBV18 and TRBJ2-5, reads NAGVMQNPRHLVRRRGQEARLRCSPMKGHSHVYWYRQLPEEGLKFMVYLQKENIIDESGMPKERFSAEFPKEGPSILRIQQVVRGDSAAYFCASSPYSGGETQYFGPGTRLLVL.

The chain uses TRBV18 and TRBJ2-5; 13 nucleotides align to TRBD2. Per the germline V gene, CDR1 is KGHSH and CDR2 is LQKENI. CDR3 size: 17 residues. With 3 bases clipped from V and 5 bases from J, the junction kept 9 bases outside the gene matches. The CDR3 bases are TGTGCCAGCTCACCTATAGGACTAGCGGGAGCGGTCGAGACCCAGTACTTC. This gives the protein CASSPIGLAGAVETQYF. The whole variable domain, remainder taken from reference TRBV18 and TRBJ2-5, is NAGVMQNPRHLVRRRGQEARLRCSPMKGHSHVYWYRQLPEEGLKFMVYLQKENIIDESGMPKERFSAEFPKEGPSILRIQQVVRGDSAAYFCASSPIGLAGAVETQYFGPGTRLLVL.

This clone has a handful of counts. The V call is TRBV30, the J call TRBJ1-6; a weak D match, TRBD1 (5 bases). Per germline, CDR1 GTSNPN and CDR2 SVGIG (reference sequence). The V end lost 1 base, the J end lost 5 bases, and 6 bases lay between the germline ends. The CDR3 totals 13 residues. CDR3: CAWSETDNSPLHF. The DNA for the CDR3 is TGTGCCTGGAGTGAGACAGATAATTCACCCCTCCACTTT.

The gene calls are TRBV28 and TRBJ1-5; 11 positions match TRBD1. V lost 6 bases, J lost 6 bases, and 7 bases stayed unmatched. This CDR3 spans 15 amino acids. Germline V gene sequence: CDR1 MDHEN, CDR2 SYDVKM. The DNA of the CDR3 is TGTGCCAGCAGCCGTGGGACAGGGGGGGGTCAGCCCCAGCATTTT. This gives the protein CASSRGTGGGQPQHF.

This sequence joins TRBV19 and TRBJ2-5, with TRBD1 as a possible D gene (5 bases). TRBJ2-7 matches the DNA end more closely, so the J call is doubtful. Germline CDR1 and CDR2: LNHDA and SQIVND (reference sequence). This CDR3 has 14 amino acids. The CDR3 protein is CASSRQLSSYEQYF. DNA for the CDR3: TGTGCCAGTAGTAGACAGCTGAGCTCCTACGAGCAGTACTTC.

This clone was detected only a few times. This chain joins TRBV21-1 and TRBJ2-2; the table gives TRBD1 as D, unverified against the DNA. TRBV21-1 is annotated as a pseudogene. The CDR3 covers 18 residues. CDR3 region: CASSTREGAKFNPGELFF. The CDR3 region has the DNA TGTGCCAGCAGCACCCGTGAAGGGGCCAAATTTAATCCCGGGGAGCTGTTTTTT.

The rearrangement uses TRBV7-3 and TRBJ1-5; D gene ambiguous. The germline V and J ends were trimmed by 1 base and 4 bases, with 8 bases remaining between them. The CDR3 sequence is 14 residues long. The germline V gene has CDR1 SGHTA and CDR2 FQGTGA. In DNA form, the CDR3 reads TGTGCCAGCAGCTTAAATTCCATGAATCAGCCCCAGCATTTT. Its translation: CASSLNSMNQPQHF. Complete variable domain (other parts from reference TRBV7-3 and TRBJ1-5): GAGVSQTPSNKVTEKGKYVELRCDPISGHTALYWYRQSLGQGPEFLIYFQGTGAADDSGLPNDRFFAVRPEGSVSTLKIQRTERGDSAVYLCASSLNSMNQPQHFGDGTRLSIL.

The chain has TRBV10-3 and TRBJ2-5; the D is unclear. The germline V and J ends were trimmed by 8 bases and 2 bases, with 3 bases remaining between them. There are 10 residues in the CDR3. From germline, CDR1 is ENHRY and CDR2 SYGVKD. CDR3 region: CAIGQETQYF. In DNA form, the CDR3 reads TGTGCCATCGGACAAGAGACCCAGTACTTC.

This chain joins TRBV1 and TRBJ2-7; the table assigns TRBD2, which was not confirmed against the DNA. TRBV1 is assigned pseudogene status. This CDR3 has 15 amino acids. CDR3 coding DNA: TGCACCAGCAGCTACTTGAGGACTAGCGATCACGAGCAGTACTTC. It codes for CTSSYLRTSDHEQYF.

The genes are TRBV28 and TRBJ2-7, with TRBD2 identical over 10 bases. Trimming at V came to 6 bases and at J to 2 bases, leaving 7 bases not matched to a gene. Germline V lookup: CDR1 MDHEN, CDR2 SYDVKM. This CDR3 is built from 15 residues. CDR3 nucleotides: TGTGCCAGCAGGGCCGGACTAGCGGCTACCTACGAGCAGTACTTC. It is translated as CASRAGLAATYEQYF.

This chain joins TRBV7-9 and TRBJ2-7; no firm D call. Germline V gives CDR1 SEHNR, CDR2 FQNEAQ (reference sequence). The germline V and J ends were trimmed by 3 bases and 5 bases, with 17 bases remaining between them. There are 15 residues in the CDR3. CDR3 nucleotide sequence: TGTGCCAGCAGCTTTTCCCCCGAATGCGCCGACGAGCAGTACTTC. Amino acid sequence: CASSFSPECADEQYF. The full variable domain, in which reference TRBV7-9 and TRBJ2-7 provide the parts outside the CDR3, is DTGVSQNPRHKITKRGQNVTFRCDPISEHNRLYWYRQTLGQGPEFLTYFQNEAQLEKSRLLSDRFSAERPKGSFSTLEIQRTEQGDSAMYLCASSFSPECADEQYFGPGTRLTVT.

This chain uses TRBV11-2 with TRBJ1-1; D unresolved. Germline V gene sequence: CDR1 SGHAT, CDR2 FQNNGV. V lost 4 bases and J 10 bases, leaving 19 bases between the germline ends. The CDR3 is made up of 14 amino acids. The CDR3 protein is CASSSRPLKGLAFF. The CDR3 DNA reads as TGTGCCAGCAGCTCCCGACCCCTCAAGGGATTAGCTTTCTTT.

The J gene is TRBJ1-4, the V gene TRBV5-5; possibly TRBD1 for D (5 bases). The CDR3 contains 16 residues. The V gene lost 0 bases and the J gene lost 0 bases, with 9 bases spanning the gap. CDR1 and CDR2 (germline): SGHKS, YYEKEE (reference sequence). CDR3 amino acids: CASSLAAGTTNEKLFF. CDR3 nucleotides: TGTGCCAGCAGCTTGGCGGCAGGGACAACTAATGAAAAACTGTTTTTT.

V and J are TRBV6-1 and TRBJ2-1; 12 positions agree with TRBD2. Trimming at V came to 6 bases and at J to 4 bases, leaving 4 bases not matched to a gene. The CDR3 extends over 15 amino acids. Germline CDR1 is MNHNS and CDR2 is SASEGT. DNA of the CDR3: TGTGCCAGCAGCTTCGGGACTAGCGGGTACAATGAGCAGTTCTTC. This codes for CASSFGTSGYNEQFF.

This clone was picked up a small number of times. CDR3 in amino acids: CASSLGAVTYEQYF. Written as DNA, the CDR3 is TGTGCCAGCAGCTTAGGGGCCGTTACCTACGAGCAGTACTTC. The chain has TRBV7-2 and TRBJ2-7; D call uncertain. Germline V gives CDR1 SGHTA, CDR2 FQGNSA. The CDR3 sequence is 14 residues long. V was trimmed by 1 base and J by 2 bases, leaving 9 bases between them.

The CDR3 is CAISEPMVDRGGEKLFF. The CDR3 nucleotides are TGTGCCATCAGTGAGCCCATGGTTGACAGGGGAGGAGAAAAACTGTTTTTT. The chain combines TRBV10-3 with TRBJ1-4; 8 bases are shared with TRBD1. The junction had 13 bases not matched to a gene; V was cut back by 2 bases and J by 8 bases. This CDR3 spans 17 amino acids. The V gene's germline CDR1 is ENHRY and CDR2 SYGVKD.

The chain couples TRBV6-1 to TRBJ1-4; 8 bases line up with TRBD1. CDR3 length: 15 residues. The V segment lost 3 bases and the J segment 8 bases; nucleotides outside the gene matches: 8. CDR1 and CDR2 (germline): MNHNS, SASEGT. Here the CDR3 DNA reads TGTGCCAGCAGTGAGGGACAGGCTCTAGTGGAAAAACTGTTTTTT. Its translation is CASSEGQALVEKLFF.

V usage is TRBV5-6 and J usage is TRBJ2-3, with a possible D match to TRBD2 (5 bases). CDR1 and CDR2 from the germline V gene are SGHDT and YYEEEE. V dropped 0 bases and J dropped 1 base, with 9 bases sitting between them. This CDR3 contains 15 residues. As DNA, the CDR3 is TGTGCCAGCAGCTTGGGCCGTAGCGGCACAGATACGCAGTATTTT. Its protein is CASSLGRSGTDTQYF.

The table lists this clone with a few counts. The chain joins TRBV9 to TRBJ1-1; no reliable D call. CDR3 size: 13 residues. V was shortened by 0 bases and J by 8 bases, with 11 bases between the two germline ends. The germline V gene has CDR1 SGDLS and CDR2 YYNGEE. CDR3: CASSVELGREAFF. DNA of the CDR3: TGTGCCAGCAGCGTAGAGTTGGGAAGAGAAGCTTTCTTT.

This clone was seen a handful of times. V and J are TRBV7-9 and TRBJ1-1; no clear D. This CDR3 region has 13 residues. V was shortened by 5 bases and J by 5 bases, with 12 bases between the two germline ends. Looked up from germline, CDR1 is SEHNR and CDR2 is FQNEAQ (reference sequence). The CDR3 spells CASSAQRETEAFF. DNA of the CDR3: TGTGCCAGCAGCGCCCAGCGGGAGACTGAAGCTTTCTTT.

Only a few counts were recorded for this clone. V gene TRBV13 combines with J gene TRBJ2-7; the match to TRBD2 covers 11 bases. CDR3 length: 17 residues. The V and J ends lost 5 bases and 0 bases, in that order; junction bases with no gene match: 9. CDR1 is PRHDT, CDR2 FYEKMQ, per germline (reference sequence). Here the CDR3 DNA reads TGTGCCAGCAGCCTCCGAGGTGGACTAGCGGGCTCCTACGAGCAGTACTTC. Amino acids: CASSLRGGLAGSYEQYF.

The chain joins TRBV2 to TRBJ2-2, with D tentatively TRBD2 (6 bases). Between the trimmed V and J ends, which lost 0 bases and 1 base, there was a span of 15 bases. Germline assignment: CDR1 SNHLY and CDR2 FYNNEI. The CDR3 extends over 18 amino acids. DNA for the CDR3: TGTGCCAGCAGTGAAGCGGGACGGGGGAATTGGAACACCGGGGAGCTGTTTTTT. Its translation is CASSEAGRGNWNTGELFF.

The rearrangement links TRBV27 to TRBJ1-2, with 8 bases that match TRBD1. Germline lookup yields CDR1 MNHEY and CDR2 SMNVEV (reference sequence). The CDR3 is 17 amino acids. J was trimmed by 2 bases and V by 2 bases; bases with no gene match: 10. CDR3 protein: CASSLGAGGPINYGYTF. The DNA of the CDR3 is TGTGCCAGCAGTTTAGGGGCAGGGGGCCCCATCAACTATGGCTACACCTTC.

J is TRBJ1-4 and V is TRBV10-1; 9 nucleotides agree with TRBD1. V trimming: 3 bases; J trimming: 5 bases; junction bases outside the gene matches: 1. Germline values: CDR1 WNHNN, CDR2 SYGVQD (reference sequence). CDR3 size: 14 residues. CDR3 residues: CASSDGTGNEKLFF. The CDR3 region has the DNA TGCGCCAGCAGTGATGGGACAGGGAATGAAAAACTGTTTTTT.